This entry lists 28 T cell receptor beta chains sequenced from one sample in a study of CD8+ T cells in alopecia areata. Researchers sorted pooled cutaneous lymph node cells on the basis of CD4, CD8alpha, NKG2D, NKG2ACE and other markers. RNA was isolated and reverse transcribed to cDNA, the sequencing template. TCRdb's copy holds only in-frame clones and misses some; the assay was immunoSEQ multiplex PCR. The table lists about 300,000 clones, with no singletons. The sequenced sample was CD4+ T cells sorted from a lymph node. These receptors originate from a C3H/HeJ mouse with alopecia areata. The mouse strain carries the MHC haplotype H2-k.

This clone showed up just a few times. The listed genes are named as in mouse. Read data end 4 residues before the CDR3 end; the end is taken from the germline J gene. The chain has TRBV13-2 and TRBJ2-1, with D tentatively TRBD1 (5 bases). CDR3 length: 14 amino acids. CDR1 is NNHNN, CDR2 SYGAGS, per germline (reference sequence). With 1 base removed from V and 4 bases from J, the gap between germline ends came to 9 bases. Incomplete CDR3 DNA: TGTGCCAGCGGTGATAAGTCAGGGTATGCT. It translates to CASGDKSGYA. The CDR3 as a whole reads CASGDKSGYAEQFF.

As regards this clone: Gene and germline names: mouse. The read terminates 4 residues ahead of where the CDR3 ends, so the germline J gene completes it. Other DNA sequences within the sample encode an identical CDR3. The chain joins TRBV19 to TRBJ2-1; TRBD1 might be the D (6 bases). The CDR3 has 15 residues. The V and J ends lost 0 bases and 1 base respectively, with 8 bases between them. In germline, CDR1 is FNHDT, CDR2 SITEND (reference sequence). CDR3 bases read: TGTGCCAGCAGTATAGCGGGACAAAACTATGCT. Protein: CASSIAGQNYA. The CDR3 in full is CASSIAGQNYAEQFF.

This clone was detected a few times. Gene names are the mouse ones. The observed sequence ends 4 residues before the CDR3 terminus, with the missing tail filled in from the germline J gene. This CDR3 is also generated by other DNA sequences in the sample. The J gene is TRBJ2-1, the V gene TRBV5; TRBD1 agrees at 7 bases. J lost 4 bases, V lost 4 bases, and 4 bases had no gene match. Germline V gene data show CDR1 as LGHNA and CDR2 as YNLKQL (reference sequence). This CDR3 is built from 14 residues. The CDR3 region is CASSPRQGYAEQFF. The CDR3 bases that were read are TGTGCCAGCAGCCCTAGACAGGGTTATGCT.

This clone was seen a few times. Gene names and germline refer to mouse. The read comes to an end 4 residues before the CDR3 does, leaving the germline J gene to fill in the end. Other DNA sequences from this sample encode an identical CDR3 as well. The genes are TRBV1 and TRBJ2-2; TRBD1 matches at 8 bases. The CDR3 extends over 16 amino acids. V shed 1 base and J 1 base; nucleotides not matched to a gene: 2. Germline V gives CDR1 NSQYPW, CDR2 LRSPGD (reference sequence). Here the CDR3 reads CTCSAGTGRNTGQLYF. Incomplete CDR3 DNA: TGCACCTGCAGTGCAGGGACAGGGCGAAACACCGGG. Full variable domain (remainder filled in from reference TRBV1 and TRBJ2-2): VTLLEQNPRWRLVPRGQAVNLRCILKNSQYPWMSWYQQDLQKQLQWLFTLRSPGDKEVKSLPGADYLATRVTDTELRLQVANMSQGRTLYCTCSAGTGRNTGQLYFGEGSKLTVL.

This clone was counted a few times. Gene names and germline match the mouse. Read data end 4 residues before the CDR3 end; the end is taken from the germline J gene. The J gene is TRBJ2-4, the V gene TRBV31, with D perhaps TRBD1 (5 bases). V gave up 2 bases and J gave up 2 bases, with 8 bases separating them. This CDR3 has 13 residues. Germline assignment: CDR1 GKSSPN and CDR2 SITVG. CDR3 bases read: TGTGCCTGGAGTGGACAATTTCAAAAC. Its translation is CAWSGQFQN. The complete CDR3 sequence is CAWSGQFQNTLYF.

This clone was detected a few times. Here the gene names and germline are mouse. Read data end 4 residues before the CDR3 end; the end is taken from the germline J gene. The chain uses TRBV1 and TRBJ2-1, with 10 bases lining up with TRBD2. Germline V lookup: CDR1 NSQYPW, CDR2 LRSPGD (reference sequence). This CDR3 is built from 15 residues. V lost 5 bases, J lost 1 base, and 2 bases stayed unmatched. CDR3 DNA (partial): TGCACCTGCAGTCAGGACTGGGGGAACTATGCT. Residues: CTCSQDWGNYA. The full CDR3 protein reads CTCSQDWGNYAEQFF.

This clone occurred many times. These gene names are mouse names. The CDR3 end falls 4 residues outside the read, so it is completed with the germline J gene. The rearrangement links TRBV17 to TRBJ2-3, with a possible D match to TRBD1 (6 bases). V was shortened by 1 base and J by 0 bases, with 8 bases between the two germline ends. The CDR3 has 15 residues. Germline loops: CDR1 MNHDT, CDR2 YYDKIL. The chain's CDR3 is CASSRGTASAETLYF. The sequenced CDR3 bases are TGTGCTAGCAGTAGAGGGACAGCTAGTGCAGAA.

This clone came up a few times. Gene names are the mouse ones. The CDR3 end lies 4 residues beyond the end of the read and is filled in from the germline J gene. This rearrangement joins TRBV13-3 to TRBJ2-3, with a tentative D call TRBD2 (6 bases). CDR3 size: 15 residues. CDR1 NNHDY and CDR2 SYVADS come from the germline V gene. The V and J ends lost 4 bases and 0 bases respectively, with 12 bases between them. The DNA read from the CDR3 is TGTGCCAGCAGTTGGGACTTGTCTAGTGCAGAA. It translates to CASSWDLSSAE. The complete CDR3 protein is CASSWDLSSAETLYF.

About this clone itself: Any gene name here is a mouse gene name. The read finishes 4 residues shy of the CDR3 end, and the germline J gene is used to complete it. The rearrangement links TRBV1 to TRBJ2-3, with TRBD1 matching over 9 bases. The germline gives CDR1 NSQYPW, CDR2 LRSPGD (reference sequence). This CDR3 spans 18 amino acids. V gave up 0 bases and J gave up 2 bases; unmatched junction bases: 9. Partial CDR3 DNA: TGCACCTGCAGTGCAGATCACCCCGGGACAGGGATTGCAGAA. Its translation is CTCSADHPGTGIAE. The entire CDR3 protein is CTCSADHPGTGIAETLYF.

With respect to this clone: Gene names are the mouse ones. The read comes to an end 4 residues before the CDR3 does, leaving the germline J gene to fill in the end. The rearrangement joins TRBV19 to TRBJ2-1; 8 bases fit TRBD2. With 4 bases clipped from V and 0 bases from J, the junction kept 6 bases outside the gene matches. Germline CDR1 is FNHDT and CDR2 is SITEND (reference sequence). CDR3 length: 16 residues. CDR3 bases read: TGTGCCAGCAGTTCCCAACTGGGGGCTAACTATGCT. Translating gives CASSSQLGANYA. The entire CDR3 reads CASSSQLGANYAEQFF.

On this clone itself: Mouse gene names apply. With the read ending 4 residues before the CDR3 end, the germline J gene is used to fill in that end. The same CDR3 is also encoded by other DNA sequences in this sample. This chain connects TRBV5 to TRBJ2-7; TRBD2 agrees at 9 bases. Germline loops: CDR1 LGHNA, CDR2 YNLKQL (reference sequence). CDR3 length: 14 residues. CDR3 DNA (partial): TGTGCCAGCAGCCAAGAAACTGGGGGGTAT. Residues: CASSQETGGY. In full, the CDR3 is CASSQETGGYEQYF.

Remarks on this clone: These gene names are mouse names. This sample includes further DNA sequences coding for the same CDR3. CDR3 bases read: TGTGCCAGCAGTGGGGGGGCGCAAGAC. Protein product: CASSGGAQD. The complete CDR3 reads CASSGGAQDTQYF. The rearrangement joins TRBV13-1 to TRBJ2-5, with D possibly matching TRBD2 (7 bases). With the read ending 4 residues before the CDR3 end, the germline J gene is used to fill in that end. Trimming took off 3 bases at V and 3 bases at J, with 8 bases between the two ends. The CDR3 is 13 residues long. The germline V gene has CDR1 NSHNY and CDR2 SYGAGN.

This clone occurred a few times. Mouse names are used for the genes. The read comes to an end 4 residues before the CDR3 does, leaving the germline J gene to fill in the end. The J gene is TRBJ1-2, the V gene TRBV19; a weak D match, TRBD1 (6 bases). Germline V gene lookup returns CDR1 FNHDT and CDR2 SITEND (reference sequence). The CDR3 consists of 12 residues. The CDR3 bases that were read are TGTGCCAGCAGTTACAGGGTTTTC. Amino acids: CASSYRVF. Given in full, the CDR3 is CASSYRVFDYTF.

This clone was seen only a few times. Mouse germline and gene names are used. The read ends 4 residues early relative to the CDR3; the germline J gene fills the gap. Other DNA sequences in this sample translate to the same CDR3. The rearrangement uses TRBV13-1 and TRBJ2-2, with 9 bases fitting TRBD1. The CDR3 consists of 16 residues. J gave up 1 base and V 2 bases, and 3 bases lay outside the gene matches. Germline V gives CDR1 NSHNY, CDR2 SYGAGN. The covered CDR3 bases are TGTGCCAGCAGTGAACCGGGACAGGGAAACACCGGG. Encoded protein: CASSEPGQGNTG. The full-length CDR3 reads as CASSEPGQGNTGQLYF.

This clone was picked up a small number of times. Any gene name here is a mouse gene name. From the germline J gene comes the end of the CDR3, since the read stops 4 residues before it. J is TRBJ2-5 and V is TRBV19; 8 bases map to TRBD2. V shed 5 bases and J 3 bases; nucleotides not matched to a gene: 5. Germline V CDR1 and CDR2: FNHDT, SITEND (reference sequence). The CDR3 runs to 14 residues. The CDR3 sequence: CASRVLGEQDTQYF. CDR3 bases read: TGTGCCAGCAGGGTACTGGGGGAACAAGAC.

This clone was counted a few times. These gene names are mouse names. The read gets to within 4 residues of the CDR3 end, and the germline J gene fills in the rest. This chain connects TRBV13-3 to TRBJ2-2, with TRBD1 matching 10 bases. The germline V gene encodes CDR1 NNHDY and CDR2 SYVADS. The V segment lost 5 bases and the J segment 1 base; nucleotides outside the gene matches: 5. The CDR3 is 16 amino acids. The DNA read from the CDR3 is TGTGCCAGCAGAAAGACAGGGGGCCGAAACACCGGG. This sequence encodes CASRKTGGRNTG. The entire CDR3 protein reads CASRKTGGRNTGQLYF.

This clone was seen a handful of times. These gene names are mouse names. The CDR3 goes on 4 residues after the read ends, and that part is filled in from the germline J gene. Different DNA sequences within this sample yield the same CDR3. V usage is TRBV13-2 and J usage is TRBJ1-2, with 10 nucleotides matching TRBD1. The V gene's germline CDR1 is NNHNN and CDR2 SYGAGS (reference sequence). The J segment lost 3 bases and the V segment lost 0 bases, leaving 2 bases of the junction unmatched. The CDR3 totals 15 residues. Partial CDR3 DNA: TGTGCCAGCGGTGATGCGGGGACAGGGGACTCC. Its translation is CASGDAGTGDS. The full CDR3 reads CASGDAGTGDSDYTF.

With respect to this clone: Here the gene names and germline are mouse. The read halts 4 residues ahead of the CDR3 end, with the missing end drawn from the germline J gene. V gene TRBV1 combines with J gene TRBJ2-4, with D possibly matching TRBD1 (5 bases). Per germline, CDR1 NSQYPW and CDR2 LRSPGD (reference sequence). V was clipped by 0 bases and J by 3 bases, with 7 bases between them. The CDR3 length is 14 residues. The CDR3 is CTCSAEWTQNTLYF. Incomplete CDR3 DNA: TGCACCTGCAGTGCAGAGTGGACACAAAAC. The complete variable domain, with remaining parts taken from reference TRBV1 and TRBJ2-4, reads VTLLEQNPRWRLVPRGQAVNLRCILKNSQYPWMSWYQQDLQKQLQWLFTLRSPGDKEVKSLPGADYLATRVTDTELRLQVANMSQGRTLYCTCSAEWTQNTLYFGAGTRLSVL.

This clone came up a few times. Gene and germline names: mouse. The read halts 4 residues ahead of the CDR3 end, with the missing end drawn from the germline J gene. V gene TRBV5 combines with J gene TRBJ1-1; D is undetermined. The CDR3 is made up of 13 amino acids. Germline CDR1 LGHNA, CDR2 YNLKQL (reference sequence). The V end was cut by 0 bases, the J end by 3 bases, with 5 bases between. The CDR3 loop reads CASSQDKDTEVFF. The part of the CDR3 DNA that was read is TGTGCCAGCAGCCAAGATAAGGACACA.

Note on this clone: Germline and genes here are mouse. With the read ending 4 residues before the CDR3 end, the germline J gene is used to fill in that end. The V call is TRBV12-2, the J call TRBJ2-7; TRBD1 might be the D (6 bases). CDR3 size: 15 residues. The ends were cut back, 0 bases at V and 0 bases at J, with 11 bases in the middle. Germline V gene lookup returns CDR1 SGHLS and CDR2 HYDKME. The part of the CDR3 DNA that was read is TGTGCCAGCTCTCTCGATGGACAGAGCTCCTAT. It is translated as CASSLDGQSSY. The complete CDR3 protein is CASSLDGQSSYEQYF.

This clone was seen a handful of times. Mouse gene names apply. Read data end 4 residues before the CDR3 end; the end is taken from the germline J gene. The chain couples TRBV13-1 to TRBJ2-1; TRBD1 agrees at 8 bases. The germline CDR1 and CDR2 sequences are NSHNY and SYGAGN. The CDR3 contains 15 residues. V shed 2 bases and J 2 bases; nucleotides not matched to a gene: 3. The covered CDR3 bases are TGTGCCAGCAGTGAGCAGGGGGCGGACTATGCT. Amino acids: CASSEQGADYA. The whole CDR3 reads CASSEQGADYAEQFF.

This clone was seen only a few times. Gene names are the mouse ones. The read ends 4 residues before the CDR3 terminus; that terminus is restored from the germline J gene. The chain joins TRBV19 to TRBJ1-2; tentatively, D is TRBD1 (5 bases). CDR3 length: 14 amino acids. CDR1 FNHDT and CDR2 SITEND come from the germline V gene (reference sequence). Trimming removed 3 bases from V and 0 bases from J, with 9 bases in between. The part of the CDR3 DNA that was read is TGTGCCAGCAGTAAGACAGTTGCAAACTCC. Encoded protein: CASSKTVANS. The entire CDR3 sequence reads CASSKTVANSDYTF.

This clone occurred a few times. Mouse germline and gene names are used. Read data end 4 residues before the CDR3 end; the end is taken from the germline J gene. The J gene is TRBJ2-2, the V gene TRBV13-3, with D possibly matching TRBD2 (6 bases). Per the germline V gene, CDR1 is NNHDY and CDR2 is SYVADS. This CDR3 comprises 15 residues. Trimming removed 2 bases at V and 1 base at J, with 9 bases between. The CDR3 bases that were read are TGTGCCAGCAGTGAACCTGGGGAAAACACCGGG. Protein: CASSEPGENTG. The entire CDR3 protein reads CASSEPGENTGQLYF.

On this clone: Genes and germline are mouse. Read data end 4 residues before the CDR3 end; the end is taken from the germline J gene. The chain is built from TRBV1 and TRBJ1-1, with 11 bases identical to TRBD1. The germline V gene has CDR1 NSQYPW and CDR2 LRSPGD (reference sequence). V trimming: 0 bases; J trimming: 0 bases; junction bases outside the gene matches: 6. This CDR3 spans 18 amino acids. The CDR3 reads CTCSADRGQGGSNTEVFF. The sequenced CDR3 bases are TGCACCTGCAGTGCAGATCGGGGACAGGGGGGATCAAACACA.

This clone was seen repeatedly, ten times or more. These gene names are mouse names. The CDR3 spells CASSDENSDYTF. The part of the CDR3 DNA that was read is TGTGCCAGCAGTGATGAGAACTCC. The J gene is TRBJ1-2, the V gene TRBV13-1; the D is unclear. The read ends 4 residues early relative to the CDR3; the germline J gene fills the gap. The CDR3 covers 12 residues. Germline CDR1 reads NSHNY; CDR2 reads SYGAGN. V lost 0 bases to trimming and J lost 2 bases, with 2 bases between them.

Comments on this clone: Genes and germline are mouse. The missing CDR3 end, 4 residues past where the read stops, is filled in from the germline J gene. This chain links TRBV31 with TRBJ2-5, with 10 bases that match TRBD1. Germline CDR1 GKSSPN, CDR2 SITVG. The CDR3 is 15 residues long. This chain's CDR3 is CAWSQPGQGRDTQYF. The DNA read from the CDR3 is TGTGCCTGGAGTCAACCGGGACAGGGGAGGGAC.

This clone was counted many times. Gene names are mouse gene names. The read gets to within 4 residues of the CDR3 end, and the germline J gene fills in the rest. This chain uses TRBV13-2 with TRBJ2-2, with D tentatively TRBD2 (6 bases). Looked up from germline, CDR1 is NNHNN and CDR2 is SYGAGS (reference sequence). Trimming removed 0 bases from V and 2 bases from J, with 11 bases in between. The CDR3 covers 16 residues. The CDR3 reads CASGDASDWNTGQLYF. The covered CDR3 bases are TGTGCCAGCGGTGATGCATCTGACTGGAACACCGGG.

This clone turned up a few times. Genes and germline are mouse. The CDR3 end falls 4 residues outside the read, so it is completed with the germline J gene. The sample contains more than one DNA sequence encoding this CDR3. The rearrangement links TRBV13-1 to TRBJ1-1; D gene uncertain. From germline, CDR1 is NSHNY and CDR2 SYGAGN. This CDR3 has 14 amino acids. V shed 0 bases and J shed 0 bases, with 6 bases lying between them. The CDR3 spells CASSDARANTEVFF. The part of the CDR3 DNA that was read is TGTGCCAGCAGTGATGCTCGTGCAAACACA.